Listed here are 16 T cell receptor beta chains from one sample, sequenced in a study of patients and donors after allogeneic stem cell transplantation. TCRdb processed the RT-PCR reads anew with MiXCR; each CDR3 protein has one entry. The sample carries about a million distinct CDR3 sequences, under 20% recorded once. Sequenced sample: blood, either unsorted or a sorted T cell fraction (not recorded which). Source of these receptors: a human donor who was either an allogeneic HSCT recipient or a stem cell or donor lymphocyte infusion donor (not recorded which). It is not recorded whose cells these are; they may come from a transplant donor.

This chain uses TRBV20-1 with TRBJ1-2, with 10 bases matching TRBD1. The germline gives CDR1 DFQATT, CDR2 SNEGSKA (reference sequence). This CDR3 has 14 residues. The V and J ends lost 0 bases and 6 bases, in that order; junction bases with no gene match: 4. This CDR3 reads CSARDRQGAHGYTF. DNA for the CDR3: TGCAGTGCTAGAGACAGACAGGGGGCTCATGGCTACACCTTC.

This sequence joins TRBV6-2 or TRBV6-3 and TRBJ2-7; D ambiguous. This CDR3 has 16 amino acids. Germline V gene sequence: CDR1 MNHEY, CDR2 SVGEGT. Trimming left V 3 bases short and J 2 bases short, with 17 bases between. This CDR3 reads CASSYKVLVGTYEQYF. CDR3 nucleotides: TGTGCCAGCAGTTATAAAGTACTCGTGGGGACCTACGAGCAGTACTTC.

The chain joins TRBV20-1 to TRBJ2-5; TRBD2 matches 10 bases. V was pared by 0 bases and J by 5 bases, with 6 bases of the junction left unmatched. CDR1 DFQATT and CDR2 SNEGSKA come from the germline V gene (reference sequence). This CDR3 region has 15 residues. The CDR3: CSAREAGGLVETQYF. The CDR3 coding sequence is TGCAGTGCTAGAGAAGCGGGGGGGCTTGTGGAGACCCAGTACTTC.

This clonotype was detected only a few times. The chain has TRBV4-1 and TRBJ2-7; D unresolved. V was cut by 4 bases and J by 3 bases, with 16 bases left in between. CDR3 length: 15 amino acids. Germline assignment: CDR1 MGHRA and CDR2 YSYEKL. This CDR3 reads CASSLIVGEFYEQYF. In nucleotides, the CDR3 is TGCGCCAGCAGCCTAATCGTTGGAGAATTCTACGAGCAGTACTTC.

This clonotype was observed a handful of times. V is TRBV27 and J is TRBJ1-5, with TRBD1 identical over 8 bases. V shed 0 bases and J 7 bases; nucleotides not matched to a gene: 11. In germline, CDR1 is MNHEY, CDR2 SMNVEV (reference sequence). The CDR3 consists of 17 residues. CDR3 sequence (DNA): TGTGCCAGCAGTTTATCCAGGGGGCCATTAGCGGGACAGCCCCAGCATTTT. Protein: CASSLSRGPLAGQPQHF.

This clonotype was counted between two and nine times. This chain uses TRBV10-3 with TRBJ2-7; TRBD1 aligns across 7 bases. Germline V gene lookup returns CDR1 ENHRY and CDR2 SYGVKD. This CDR3 has 14 amino acids. The V gene end was trimmed by 9 bases and the J gene end by 3 bases; junction bases not matched to a gene: 11. CDR3 loop: CAIWDSGLRYEQYF. The CDR3 bases are TGTGCCATATGGGACAGTGGGTTGCGCTACGAGCAGTACTTC.

The V and J genes are TRBV19 and TRBJ1-4; 7 positions agree with TRBD1. Per the germline V gene, CDR1 is LNHDA and CDR2 is SQIVND (reference sequence). The CDR3 is made up of 15 amino acids. With V trimmed by 6 bases and J by 3 bases, 7 bases remained unmatched. The CDR3 is CASRLGQVANEKLFF. The DNA for the CDR3 is TGTGCCAGTAGACTCGGACAGGTCGCTAATGAAAAACTGTTTTTT.

CDR3 residues: CASSFDSGATDTQYF. The DNA for the CDR3 is TGTGCCAGCAGTTTTGATAGCGGAGCCACAGATACGCAGTATTTT. The chain joins TRBV12-3 or TRBV12-4 to TRBJ2-3, with D perhaps matching TRBD2 (6 bases). With 3 bases removed from V and 2 bases from J, the gap between germline ends came to 12 bases. The CDR3 totals 15 residues.

This clonotype was detected a few times. V usage is TRBV12-3 or TRBV12-4 and J usage is TRBJ1-1; D uncertain. This CDR3 region has 14 residues. V lost 6 bases to trimming and J lost 6 bases, with 17 bases between them. The CDR3 nucleotides read TGTGCCAGCAGCCGTCGGCACAACGGGGCTGAAGCTTTCTTT. Residues: CASSRRHNGAEAFF.

The chain employs TRBV12-3 or TRBV12-4 and TRBJ1-3; 7 bases line up with TRBD1. Unmatched junction bases numbered 15, after V lost 6 bases and J lost 7 bases. The CDR3 totals 16 residues. CDR3 sequence reads: CASSPAQGVYRNTIYF. The CDR3 DNA sequence: TGTGCCAGCAGCCCAGCCCAGGGGGTTTACAGGAACACCATATATTTT.

The CDR3 spells CASSLVDGTVSETQYF. Written as DNA, the CDR3 is TGTGCCAGCAGCTTAGTGGATGGGACAGTCTCTGAGACCCAGTACTTC. The chain is built from TRBV7-2 and TRBJ2-5; TRBD1 matches 7 bases. The CDR3 runs 16 residues. Germline trimming cut 1 base from V and 5 bases from J; bases unmatched to any gene: 10. Per germline, CDR1 SGHTA and CDR2 FQGNSA.

The J gene is TRBJ2-7, the V gene TRBV25-1; D remains ambiguous. Germline CDR1 reads MGHDK; CDR2 reads SYGVNS. This CDR3 spans 14 amino acids. The V end was cut by 1 base, the J end by 3 bases, with 10 bases between. CDR3 sequence reads: CASSESEFGYEQYF. CDR3 sequence (DNA): TGTGCCAGCAGTGAATCTGAGTTCGGCTACGAGCAGTACTTC.

In this sample, this clonotype turned up a few times. The J gene is TRBJ2-5, the V gene TRBV14, with 10 nucleotides matching TRBD1. Germline values: CDR1 SGHDN, CDR2 FVKESK. After removal of 4 bases from V and 5 bases from J, the junction contained 4 bases not matched to a gene. This CDR3 is built from 14 residues. As DNA, the CDR3 is TGTGCCAGCAGCCTGACAGGGGGCTGGGAGACCCAGTACTTC. It is translated as CASSLTGGWETQYF.

This clonotype was observed a few times. V usage is TRBV20-1 and J usage is TRBJ1-1; perhaps TRBD1 as D (6 bases). Per germline, CDR1 DFQATT and CDR2 SNEGSKA (reference sequence). This CDR3 contains 12 residues. The CDR3 sequence: CSGVGGRTEAFF. Here the CDR3 DNA reads TGCAGCGGAGTCGGGGGGCGGACTGAAGCTTTCTTT.

The rearrangement joins TRBV15 to TRBJ1-1; D is ambiguous. The CDR3 totals 13 residues. Trimming removed 2 bases at V and 1 base at J, with 5 bases between. Germline lookup yields CDR1 LNHNV and CDR2 YYDKDF (reference sequence). The CDR3 DNA reads as TGTGCCACCAGCAGACTGGGGAACACTGAAGCTTTCTTT. As protein: CATSRLGNTEAFF. Looking up the rest from reference TRBV15 and TRBJ1-1 gives the full variable domain: DAMVIQNPRYQVTQFGKPVTLSCSQTLNHNVMYWYQQKSSQAPKLLFHYYDKDFNNEADTPDNFQSRRPNTSFCFLDIRSPGLGDTAMYLCATSRLGNTEAFFGQGTRLTVV.

This rearrangement joins TRBV3-1 to TRBJ2-7; the match to TRBD1 covers 10 bases. Germline lookup yields CDR1 LGHDT and CDR2 YNNKEL (reference sequence). J gave up 1 base and V 5 bases, and 5 bases lay outside the gene matches. This CDR3 has 15 residues. The CDR3 is CASSSRTGGSYEQYF. Here the CDR3 DNA reads TGTGCCAGCAGCTCCAGGACAGGGGGATCCTACGAGCAGTACTTC.